Each of the 23 T cell receptor beta chains below was sequenced from the same sample in a study of PD-1 blockade in classical Hodgkin lymphoma. Here immunoSEQ multiplex PCR was the method, and the copy in TCRdb shows in-frame clones only, minus some. Of approximately 84,000 clones listed, 83% were seen once; the top ten hold approximately 15%. Indicated time point: cycle 4 day 1 (C4D1), after about 6 weeks of nivolumab. Relapse was seen in all patients after autologous stem cell transplantation, and brentuximab vedotin exposure was variable. This material consisted of peripheral blood mononuclear cells (PBMCs), taken before the fourth cycle of nivolumab. The receptors were gathered from a human donor with classical Hodgkin lymphoma.

The chain joins TRBV19 to TRBJ1-5; a possible D gene is TRBD1 (6 bases). The germline V gene encodes CDR1 LNHDA and CDR2 SQIVND (reference sequence). The CDR3 totals 15 residues. The V end lost 3 bases, the J end lost 1 base, and 10 bases lay between the germline ends. The CDR3 spells CASSMTQGSNQPQHF. As DNA, the CDR3 is TGTGCCAGTAGTATGACACAGGGCAGCAATCAGCCCCAGCATTTT. The full variable domain, its missing parts supplied by reference TRBV19 and TRBJ1-5, is DGGITQSPKYLFRKEGQNVTLSCEQNLNHDAMYWYRQDPGQGLRLIYYSQIVNDFQKGDIAEGYSVSREKKESFPLTVTSAQKNPTAFYLCASSMTQGSNQPQHFGDGTRLSIL.

This chain links TRBV7-2 with TRBJ1-2; D uncertain. The CDR3 runs 14 residues. Germline V CDR1 and CDR2: SGHTA, FQGNSA. V lost 0 bases and J 4 bases, leaving 9 bases between the germline ends. The CDR3 loop is CASSLAEVGYGYTF. The DNA of the CDR3 is TGTGCCAGCAGCTTAGCGGAGGTGGGCTATGGCTACACCTTC.

This chain connects TRBV19 to TRBJ1-1; D ambiguous. CDR1 and CDR2 (germline): LNHDA, SQIVND (reference sequence). This CDR3 region has 14 residues. Trimming took 6 bases from V and 4 from J, leaving 15 bases between them. CDR3 in amino acids: CASSDQGRVTEAFF. CDR3 sequence (DNA): TGTGCCAGTAGCGATCAAGGTAGGGTCACTGAAGCTTTCTTT. Full variable domain (missing parts from reference TRBV19 and TRBJ1-1): DGGITQSPKYLFRKEGQNVTLSCEQNLNHDAMYWYRQDPGQGLRLIYYSQIVNDFQKGDIAEGYSVSREKKESFPLTVTSAQKNPTAFYLCASSDQGRVTEAFFGQGTRLTVV.

The chain couples TRBV10-3 to TRBJ2-3, with TRBD1 as a possible D gene (6 bases). The germline CDR1 and CDR2 sequences are ENHRY and SYGVKD. The V end lost 10 bases, the J end lost 6 bases, and 17 bases lay between the germline ends. The CDR3 totals 13 residues. The CDR3 bases are TGTGCCACCTGGCAGGGGTCCGGGGATACGCAGTATTTT. It yields the protein CATWQGSGDTQYF.

The chain links TRBV5-1 to TRBJ2-3; TRBD2 matches 11 bases. V was clipped by 4 bases and J by 2 bases; unmatched bases: 9. Germline V gene sequence: CDR1 SGHRS, CDR2 YFSETQ. The CDR3 has 17 amino acids. The CDR3 bases are TGCGCCAGCAGCCCCCCCGGGACTAGCGGAAACACAGATACGCAGTATTTT. It specifies CASSPPGTSGNTDTQYF.

This clone was recorded once. The chain has TRBV19 and TRBJ2-1; D perhaps matches TRBD2 (6 bases). Germline lookup yields CDR1 LNHDA and CDR2 SQIVND (reference sequence). This CDR3 has 16 amino acids. V was trimmed by 2 bases and J by 4 bases, leaving 15 bases between them. CDR3 sequence: CASSILVGGVYNEQFF. The CDR3 nucleotides are TGTGCCAGTAGTATACTAGTTGGCGGGGTTTACAATGAGCAGTTCTTC.

The V and J genes are TRBV29-1 and TRBJ2-5, with D hard to call. The ends were cut back, 4 bases at V and 3 bases at J, with 9 bases in the middle. The germline gives CDR1 SQVTM, CDR2 ANQGSEA. The CDR3 runs to 12 residues. The CDR3 nucleotides read TGCAGCGTTGTTGGGCTAAAAGAGACCCAGTACTTC. Translating it yields CSVVGLKETQYF.

The chain recombines TRBV15 with TRBJ1-2, with D perhaps matching TRBD1 (6 bases). Germline-derived CDR1 and CDR2 are LNHNV and YYDKDF (reference sequence). Trimming removed 0 bases from V and 6 bases from J, with 14 bases in between. The CDR3 consists of 15 residues. CDR3 protein: CATSRDRMGANGYTF. In DNA, the CDR3 is TGTGCCACCAGCAGAGATCGAATGGGGGCCAATGGCTACACCTTC.

The chain employs TRBV5-1 and TRBJ2-1, with unresolved D. The CDR3 has 13 amino acids. Germline lookup yields CDR1 SGHRS and CDR2 YFSETQ. The ends were cut back, 0 bases at V and 6 bases at J, with 7 bases in the middle. The CDR3 region has the DNA TGCGCCAGCAGCTTGGGGCAGCCCAATGAGCAGTTCTTC. It codes for CASSLGQPNEQFF.

The CDR3 spells CASSTPPGTNYEQYF. The CDR3 DNA sequence: TGTGCCAGTAGTACTCCTCCGGGAACCAACTACGAGCAGTACTTC. This chain links TRBV19 with TRBJ2-7; a weak D match, TRBD2 (5 bases). Trimming cost V 4 bases and J 3 bases, with 16 bases left between them. Germline V gives CDR1 LNHDA, CDR2 SQIVND (reference sequence). The CDR3 totals 15 residues.

The chain links TRBV10-3 to TRBJ2-1; weak D call: TRBD2 (6 bases). The CDR3 loop spans 12 amino acids. V was clipped by 6 bases and J by 5 bases, with 8 bases between them. The germline gives CDR1 ENHRY, CDR2 SYGVKD. In DNA form, the CDR3 reads TGTGCCATCAGGGGACTCCACAATGAGCAGTTCTTC. Translated, it gives CAIRGLHNEQFF.

The V and J genes are TRBV7-9 and TRBJ2-1; TRBD2 is a possible D gene (5 bases). V gave up 1 base and J gave up 7 bases, with 17 bases separating them. Germline values: CDR1 SEHNR, CDR2 FQNEAQ (reference sequence). CDR3 size: 16 residues. The CDR3 DNA reads TGTGCCAGCAGCTTAGGTACCAGCGGTCAGAGAAATGAGCAGTTCTTC. Its protein product is CASSLGTSGQRNEQFF.

V gene TRBV6-1 combines with J gene TRBJ2-5; TRBD2 is a possible D gene (5 bases). In germline, CDR1 is MNHNS, CDR2 SASEGT. The CDR3 consists of 14 residues. The V end lost 2 bases, the J end lost 3 bases, and 10 bases lay between the germline ends. CDR3 protein: CASSEKGGEETQYF. The DNA for the CDR3 is TGTGCCAGCAGTGAAAAAGGAGGAGAAGAGACCCAGTACTTC.

The genes are TRBV6-6 and TRBJ1-1, with D possibly being TRBD1 (6 bases). The CDR3 length is 14 residues. Trimming left V 4 bases short and J 0 bases short, with 9 bases between. From germline, CDR1 is MNHNY and CDR2 SVGAGI (reference sequence). Here the CDR3 reads CASSLGGMNTEAFF. The CDR3 bases are TGTGCCAGCAGTTTAGGGGGAATGAACACTGAAGCTTTCTTT.

This sequence joins TRBV12-5 and TRBJ1-5; D may be TRBD1 (6 bases). V was trimmed by 6 bases and J by 0 bases, leaving 12 bases between them. Per germline, CDR1 LGHNT and CDR2 FRNRAP. The CDR3 totals 15 residues. The CDR3, as DNA: TGTGCTAGTGGCCCAGGGGATAATAGCAATCAGCCCCAGCATTTT. This translates into CASGPGDNSNQPQHF.

This chain uses TRBV9 with TRBJ1-3; 8 bases fit TRBD1. CDR3 size: 18 residues. With V trimmed by 0 bases and J by 2 bases, 10 bases remained unmatched. Germline-derived CDR1 and CDR2 are SGDLS and YYNGEE. This CDR3 is CASSVDLGQVGPGNTIYF. In DNA form, the CDR3 reads TGTGCCAGCAGCGTAGATTTGGGACAGGTAGGACCTGGAAACACCATATATTTT.

This clone has only one observation. This chain connects TRBV6-1 to TRBJ2-5, with TRBD2 matching 7 bases. Per germline, CDR1 MNHNS and CDR2 SASEGT. V was clipped by 5 bases and J by 2 bases; unmatched bases: 8. This CDR3 contains 15 residues. The CDR3 loop is CASSLQTSEQETQYF. CDR3 sequence (DNA): TGTGCCAGCAGTCTACAAACTAGCGAGCAAGAGACCCAGTACTTC.

The chain joins TRBV28 to TRBJ1-2, with a weak D call TRBD1 (5 bases). CDR1 is MDHEN, CDR2 SYDVKM, per germline. There are 14 residues in the CDR3. Trimming left V 9 bases short and J 2 bases short, with 16 bases between. This CDR3 is CASQRYGTNYGYTF. The CDR3 nucleotides read TGTGCCAGTCAAAGGTACGGGACGAACTATGGCTACACCTTC.

This clone came up once. The CDR3 nucleotides read TGTGCCAGCAGCTTAGGGATTCGTAATGAAAAACTGTTTTTT. Translating it yields CASSLGIRNEKLFF. This chain joins TRBV11-2 and TRBJ1-4; D remains ambiguous. This CDR3 has 14 amino acids. Germline V gives CDR1 SGHAT, CDR2 FQNNGV. Trimming removed 1 base at V and 4 bases at J, with 7 bases between.

The chain combines TRBV28 with TRBJ2-1, with TRBD2 matching 9 bases. The germline V gene has CDR1 MDHEN and CDR2 SYDVKM. The ends lost 9 bases at V and 3 bases at J; junction bases unmatched: 6. The CDR3 is 14 residues long. The CDR3 loop is CASEGLARYNEQFF. CDR3 in DNA: TGTGCCAGTGAAGGACTAGCGCGCTACAATGAGCAGTTCTTC.

V usage is TRBV11-2 and J usage is TRBJ2-7, with a possible D match to TRBD2 (5 bases). Germline V gives CDR1 SGHAT, CDR2 FQNNGV. V gave up 8 bases and J gave up 2 bases, with 19 bases separating them. The CDR3 runs to 15 residues. This chain's CDR3 is CASARSGSGPYEQYF. The CDR3, as DNA: TGTGCCAGCGCACGGTCGGGGTCCGGGCCCTACGAGCAGTACTTC.

This clone came up once. Additional DNA sequences in this sample encode the identical CDR3. V usage is TRBV6-5 and J usage is TRBJ2-5; TRBD2 is a possible D gene (5 bases). V lost 5 bases and J 5 bases, leaving 18 bases between the germline ends. The CDR3 loop spans 15 amino acids. CDR1 is MNHEY, CDR2 SVGAGI, per germline. CDR3 residues: CASSLLARGGETQYF. As DNA, the CDR3 is TGTGCCAGCAGTCTGCTAGCCCGGGGTGGGGAGACCCAGTACTTC.

The chain has TRBV7-2 and TRBJ2-7; 7 bases map to TRBD2. The V and J ends lost 5 bases and 3 bases, in that order; junction bases with no gene match: 13. Germline lookup yields CDR1 SGHTA and CDR2 FQGNSA. This CDR3 is built from 16 residues. The DNA of the CDR3 is TGTGCCAGCAGCGTAAGTGTACTAGCGAGATACTACGAGCAGTACTTC. It specifies CASSVSVLARYYEQYF.